Listed below are T cell receptor beta chains from one sample, sequenced in a study of cytotoxic CD8 clonotypes in ibrutinib-treated CLL. Assay: immunoSEQ multiplex PCR; the TCRdb copy retains only in-frame clones and omits some. Here the sample spans tens of thousands of clones, about 70% being singletons. Specimen: PBMCs, collected after 36 months of ibrutinib treatment. Receptor source: a human donor with chronic lymphocytic leukemia. CDR3s leave out the opening cysteine and the closing phenylalanine or tryptophan. A D gene is named only where the DNA matches it firmly. Some rows have no size entry. The others give once, few or many, or a class for an expanded clone.

once TRBJ2-3 TRBV5-1 TRBD2 ASSLGTSGGATDTQY
few TRBJ1-2 TRBV5-1 - ASSSAAHLNYGYT
- TRBJ2-7 TRBV7-8 TRBD1 ASSSNRDRSSYEQY
once TRBJ2-7 TRBV10-1 - ASSEPGADYEQY
- TRBJ1-3 TRBV21-1 - ASSKGREGGGNTIY
- TRBJ2-7 TRBV5-1 - ASSLGQAGEQY
- TRBJ1-5 TRBV19 - ASRPRPGQPQH
few TRBJ2-6 TRBV6-5 - ASSYSPGSGANVLT
- TRBJ1-2 TRBV15 - ATSRGATGLYGYT
- TRBJ1-6 TRBV7-9 - ASSPQSSYNSPLH
- TRBJ2-1 TRBV2 - ASTRDLYNEQF
- TRBJ2-2 TRBV5-1 - ASSLDGRGGELF
- TRBJ2-2 TRBV7-6 - ASSQGPKRRTGELF
- TRBJ1-1 TRBV19 - ASSVQGETDTEAF
- TRBJ2-6 TRBV10-1 - ASSGELLISGANVLT
few TRBJ2-7 TRBV5-1 - ASSPRRIPSYEQY
- TRBJ2-5 TRBV4-3 TRBD2 ASSFSGGGNQY
- TRBJ1-1 TRBV2 - ASRIGYTEAF
- TRBJ1-1 TRBV5-1 - ASRPRGGRDTEAF
- TRBJ1-5 TRBV6-5 - ASSYDPSQPQH
- TRBJ1-2 TRBV25-1 TRBD1 ASSEPGQGAGYGYT
few TRBJ1-1 TRBV19 TRBD1 ASSISPTGARAF
- TRBJ2-1 TRBV19 - ASRQGPSSYNEQF
- TRBJ2-3 TRBV27 TRBD1 ASSSRQGGTDTQY
few TRBJ1-1 TRBV19 - ASSVNSFEAF
- TRBJ1-6 TRBV11-2 - ASSSGSRNSPLH
- TRBJ2-4 TRBV4-3 - ASSQDGGLSIQY
- TRBJ1-2 TRBV4-1 - ASSQDPTGRHGYT
- TRBJ1-3 TRBV7-6 TRBD1 ASGDRPGNTIY
- TRBJ1-2 TRBV27 - ASSHRANYGYT
once TRBJ1-3 TRBV7-9 TRBD1 ASIPDRGTVGNTIY
- TRBJ1-2 TRBV7-9 - ASSGWDNLPDGYT
- TRBJ1-1 TRBV19 - ASRLDFRNTEAF
- TRBJ1-1 TRBV6-5 - ASRTEGFATEAF
- TRBJ1-1 TRBV4-1 TRBD1 ASSQAGQGNTEAF
- TRBJ2-1 TRBV18 - ASSGDFYNEQF
few TRBJ2-7 TRBV7-9 - ASSSLRDGTYEQY
- TRBJ1-1 TRBV7-2 - ATSGQLNTEAF
- TRBJ1-2 TRBV7-2 TRBD1 ASLPLAPGVRGRGHGYT
- TRBJ1-1 TRBV11-2 - ASSFFGTEAF
- TRBJ1-5 TRBV7-2 TRBD1 ASSLAGQEINQPQH
once TRBJ2-5 TRBV7-9 - ASSSWEGAGQETQY
- TRBJ2-3 TRBV4-3 TRBD2 ASSQDLAGVRDTQY
- TRBJ1-6 TRBV7-6 TRBD1 ASSYGDSFNSPLH
- TRBJ2-5 TRBV7-9 - ASSQAGQHANRFQETQY
few TRBJ1-4 TRBV7-6 - ASSLVRGVNEKLF
- TRBJ2-1 TRBV2 - ARSRTHREAVQF
few TRBJ2-3 TRBV5-1 - ASKRATDTQY
- TRBJ1-1 TRBV6-5 TRBD1 ASSYGQAGNTEAF
- TRBJ1-5 TRBV4-2 - ASSQDLRGQPQH
- TRBJ2-2 TRBV15 - ATSFGRTGELF
- TRBJ2-3 TRBV10-3 - AITGEGALGTQY
- TRBJ2-1 TRBV5-1 - ASSHRLPSYNEQF
- TRBJ1-1 TRBV7-8 - ASSSTLGTEAF